What follows describes a single T cell receptor beta chain. Study processing details: Nucleated cell counts were estimated from reference gene primer amplification. Some clones are missing from TCRdb's copy, which holds only in-frame ones; the method was immunoSEQ multiplex PCR. V, J and clone size reflect that table, while D and trimming were determined from the DNA. The sample has 200,000 or so clones, about 88% seen once. With V trimmed by 4 bases and J by 5 bases, 13 bases remained unmatched. From germline, CDR1 is SGHKS and CDR2 YYEKEE (reference sequence). This CDR3 spans 17 amino acids. The data were taken from a study of blood T cell repertoires in COVID-19. Study details: Nucleic acid was either cDNA or gDNA, and it came from T cells, B-cell-depleted T cells, or PBMCs.

Participant-given clinical history determined each cohort assignment. This sequence originates from a woman in her 30s who had recovered from COVID-19. This chain connects TRBV5-5 to TRBJ1-5, with 9 nucleotides matching TRBD1. The sample was PBMCs or T cells enriched from blood (not recorded which). The CDR3: CASSPTWVTGGHQPQHF. The CDR3 DNA reads TGTGCCAGCAGCCCGACTTGGGTGACAGGGGGGCATCAGCCCCAGCATTTT.